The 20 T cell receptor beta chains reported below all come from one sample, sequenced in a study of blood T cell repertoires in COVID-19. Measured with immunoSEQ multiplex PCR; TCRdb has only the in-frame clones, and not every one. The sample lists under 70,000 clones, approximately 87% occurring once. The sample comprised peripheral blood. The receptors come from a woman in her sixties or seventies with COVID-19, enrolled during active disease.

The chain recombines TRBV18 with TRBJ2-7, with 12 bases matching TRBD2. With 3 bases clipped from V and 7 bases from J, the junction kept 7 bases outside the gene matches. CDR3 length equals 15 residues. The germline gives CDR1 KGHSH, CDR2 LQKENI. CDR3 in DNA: TGTGCCAGCTCACCTTATCGACTAGCGGGAGTGGAGCAGTACTTC. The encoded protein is CASSPYRLAGVEQYF.

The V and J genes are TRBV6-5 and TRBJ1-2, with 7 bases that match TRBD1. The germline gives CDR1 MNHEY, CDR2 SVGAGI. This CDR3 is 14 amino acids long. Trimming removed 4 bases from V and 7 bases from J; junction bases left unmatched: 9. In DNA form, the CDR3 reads TGTGCCAGCAGTTTCACAGGGGAATTAGGTGGCTACACCTTC. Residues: CASSFTGELGGYTF.

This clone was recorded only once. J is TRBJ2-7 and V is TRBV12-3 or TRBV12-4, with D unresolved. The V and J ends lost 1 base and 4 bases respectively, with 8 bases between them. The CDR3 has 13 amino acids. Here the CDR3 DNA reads TGTGCCAGCAGTTTAGGTCGAGAATACGAGCAGTACTTC. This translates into CASSLGREYEQYF.

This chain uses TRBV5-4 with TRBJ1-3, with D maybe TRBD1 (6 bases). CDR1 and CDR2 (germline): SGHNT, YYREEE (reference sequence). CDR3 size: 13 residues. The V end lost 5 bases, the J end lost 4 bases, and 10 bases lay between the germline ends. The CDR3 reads CASRTGTGNTIYF. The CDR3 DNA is TGTGCCAGCAGAACCGGGACAGGAAACACCATATATTTT.

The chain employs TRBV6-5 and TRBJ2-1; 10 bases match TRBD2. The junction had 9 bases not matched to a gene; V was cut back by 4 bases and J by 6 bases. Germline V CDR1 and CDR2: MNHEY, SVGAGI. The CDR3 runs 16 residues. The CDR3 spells CASSFLAGVSSNEQFF. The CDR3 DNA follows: TGTGCCAGCAGTTTCCTAGCGGGAGTAAGTTCCAATGAGCAGTTCTTC.

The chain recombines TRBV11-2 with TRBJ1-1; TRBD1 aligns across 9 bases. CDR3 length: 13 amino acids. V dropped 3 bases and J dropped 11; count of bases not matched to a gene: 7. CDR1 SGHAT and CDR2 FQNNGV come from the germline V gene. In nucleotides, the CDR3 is TGTGCCAGCAGCTTGACCCGACAGGGGGAGGCTTTCTTT. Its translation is CASSLTRQGEAFF.

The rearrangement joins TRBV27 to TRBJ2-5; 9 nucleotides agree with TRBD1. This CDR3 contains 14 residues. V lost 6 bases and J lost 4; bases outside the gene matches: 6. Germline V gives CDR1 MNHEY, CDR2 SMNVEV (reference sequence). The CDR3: CASSYRGRGETQYF. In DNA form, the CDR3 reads TGTGCCAGCAGCTACAGGGGGCGCGGAGAGACCCAGTACTTC.

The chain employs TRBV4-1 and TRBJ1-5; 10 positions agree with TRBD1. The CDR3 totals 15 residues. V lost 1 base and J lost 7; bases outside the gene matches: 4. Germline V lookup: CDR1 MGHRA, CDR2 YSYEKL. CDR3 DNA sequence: TGCGCCAGCAGCCAAGGGGGACAGGGGAACCAGCCCCAGCATTTT. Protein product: CASSQGGQGNQPQHF.

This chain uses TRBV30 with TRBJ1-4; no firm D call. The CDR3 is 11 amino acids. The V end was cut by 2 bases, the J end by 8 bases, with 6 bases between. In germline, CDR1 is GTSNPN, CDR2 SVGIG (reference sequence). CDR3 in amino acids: CAWSPREKLFF. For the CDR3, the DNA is TGTGCCTGGAGTCCGCGGGAAAAACTGTTTTTT. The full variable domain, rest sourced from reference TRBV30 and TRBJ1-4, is SQTIHQWPATLVQPVGSPLSLECTVEGTSNPNLYWYRQAAGRGLQLLFYSVGIGQISSEVPQNLSASRPQDRQFILSSKKLLLSDSGFYLCAWSPREKLFFGSGTQLSVL.

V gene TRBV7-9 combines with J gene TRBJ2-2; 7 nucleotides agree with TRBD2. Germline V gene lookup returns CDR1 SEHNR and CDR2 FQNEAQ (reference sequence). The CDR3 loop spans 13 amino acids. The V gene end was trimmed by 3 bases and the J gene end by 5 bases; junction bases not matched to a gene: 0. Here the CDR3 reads CASSFSGTGELFF. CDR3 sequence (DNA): TGTGCCAGCAGCTTTAGCGGGACCGGGGAGCTGTTTTTT. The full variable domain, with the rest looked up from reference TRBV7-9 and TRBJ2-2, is DTGVSQNPRHKITKRGQNVTFRCDPISEHNRLYWYRQTLGQGPEFLTYFQNEAQLEKSRLLSDRFSAERPKGSFSTLEIQRTEQGDSAMYLCASSFSGTGELFFGEGSRLTVL.

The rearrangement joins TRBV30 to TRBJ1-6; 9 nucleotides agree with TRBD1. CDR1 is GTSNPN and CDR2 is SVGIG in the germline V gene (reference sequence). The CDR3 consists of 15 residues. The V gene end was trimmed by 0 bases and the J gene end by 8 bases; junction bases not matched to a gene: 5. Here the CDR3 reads CAWSVRTGDDSPLHF. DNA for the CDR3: TGTGCCTGGAGTGTCCGGACAGGGGATGATTCACCCCTCCACTTT.

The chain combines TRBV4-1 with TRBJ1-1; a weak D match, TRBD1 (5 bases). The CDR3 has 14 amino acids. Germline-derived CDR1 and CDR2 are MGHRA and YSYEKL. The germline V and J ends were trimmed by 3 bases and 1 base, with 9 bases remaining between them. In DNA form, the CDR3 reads TGCGCCAGCAGCCACGCCGACAGGAACACTGAAGCTTTCTTT. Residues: CASSHADRNTEAFF.

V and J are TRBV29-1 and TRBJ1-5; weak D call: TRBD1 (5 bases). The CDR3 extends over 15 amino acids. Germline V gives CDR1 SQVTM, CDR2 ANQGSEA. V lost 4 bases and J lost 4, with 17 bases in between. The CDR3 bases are TGCAGCGTTGTGGGTTCGGGGGGAGGGAATCAGCCCCAGCATTTT. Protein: CSVVGSGGGNQPQHF.

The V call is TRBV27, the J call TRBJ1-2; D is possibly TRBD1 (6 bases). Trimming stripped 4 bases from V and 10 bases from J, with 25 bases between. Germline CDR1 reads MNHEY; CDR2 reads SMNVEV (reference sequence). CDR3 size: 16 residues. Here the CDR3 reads CASSSHRTALLSDYTF. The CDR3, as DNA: TGTGCCAGCAGTTCTCACAGGACAGCATTATTAAGTGACTACACCTTC.

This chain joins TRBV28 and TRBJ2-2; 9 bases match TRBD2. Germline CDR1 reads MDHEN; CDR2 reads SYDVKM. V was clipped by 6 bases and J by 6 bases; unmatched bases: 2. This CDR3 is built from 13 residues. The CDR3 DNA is TGTGCCAGCAGGCGGGGGGGTTCCGGGGAGCTGTTTTTT. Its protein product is CASRRGGSGELFF.

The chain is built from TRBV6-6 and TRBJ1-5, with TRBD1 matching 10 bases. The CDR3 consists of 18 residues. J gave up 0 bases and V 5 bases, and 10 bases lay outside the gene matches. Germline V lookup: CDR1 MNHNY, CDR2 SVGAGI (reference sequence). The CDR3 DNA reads TGTGCCAGCAGTCCCGGACAGGGGGGGCCCTATAGCAATCAGCCCCAGCATTTT. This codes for CASSPGQGGPYSNQPQHF.

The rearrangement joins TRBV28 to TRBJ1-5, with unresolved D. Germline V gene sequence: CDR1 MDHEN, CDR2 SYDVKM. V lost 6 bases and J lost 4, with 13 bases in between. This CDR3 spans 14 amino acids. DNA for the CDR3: TGTGCCAGCAGGGTCAGACGGAGAAATCAGCCCCAGCATTTT. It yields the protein CASRVRRRNQPQHF.

Here the CDR3 DNA reads TGTGCCAGCAGCTTATCAATGACCCAAGGGGTCCGCGAGACCCAGTACTTC. Translated, it gives CASSLSMTQGVRETQYF. The genes are TRBV7-9 and TRBJ2-5; maybe TRBD1 (5 bases). The germline V gene has CDR1 SEHNR and CDR2 FQNEAQ (reference sequence). The ends were cut back, 2 bases at V and 5 bases at J, with 21 bases in the middle. The CDR3 extends over 17 amino acids.

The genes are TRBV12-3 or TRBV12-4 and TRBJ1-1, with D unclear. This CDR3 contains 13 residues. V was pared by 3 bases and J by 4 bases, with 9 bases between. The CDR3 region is CASSLREGTEAFF. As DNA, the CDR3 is TGTGCCAGCAGTTTGAGGGAGGGCACTGAAGCTTTCTTT.

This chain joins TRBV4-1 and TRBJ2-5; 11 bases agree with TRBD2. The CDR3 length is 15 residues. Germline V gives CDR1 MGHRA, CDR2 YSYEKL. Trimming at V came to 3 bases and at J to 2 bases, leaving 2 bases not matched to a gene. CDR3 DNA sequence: TGCGCCAGCAGCCATAGCGGGAGGGTTCAAGAGACCCAGTACTTC. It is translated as CASSHSGRVQETQYF.